This TCR beta chain was identified during a study of human T cells and chemical hapten exposure. From germline, CDR1 is SQVTM and CDR2 ANQGSEA. The germline V and J ends were trimmed by 5 bases and 0 bases, with 10 bases remaining between them. The CDR3 loop spans 14 amino acids. The study's library attached unique molecular identifiers to single cDNA molecules. The authors' processing: With a range of about 23,224 to 700,000, the median per sample was around 96,000 TCRs. MiXCR, run by TCRdb on the RACE reads, gives a single entry per CDR3 protein. The V and J calls here are based on TCRdb, not the publication. Among more than 65,000 distinct CDR3 sequences listed, 25% to 40% were seen once. Time point described: patch test 1, 2 weeks after DPC sensitization. Treatment described: therapeutic diphenylcyclopropenone sensitization with weekly scalp DPC. This clonotype was seen more than once but under ten times.

The receptor was derived from a man aged 35 to 55 with alopecia areata. Some clones in this sample may be carry-over from other donors' samples. The chain carries TRBV29-1 and TRBJ2-2; no reliable D call. The sample was whole blood, taken in connection with sensitization to the hapten diphenylcyclopropenone (DPC). The CDR3 nucleotides are TGCAGCGTTCACGCGAGCGCGAACACCGGGGAGCTGTTTTTT. Amino acids: CSVHASANTGELFF.